This record looks at one TCR beta chain sequence and its context. The table lists this clonotype with many counts. Its target antigen remains unknown. No base qualities exist here, and no much larger clone lies one base off it. Receptor amplification or capture employed PCR. Sequencer: Illumina HiSeq 2500. TCR library preparation used molecular barcoding, with unique molecular identifiers applied to normalize quantification of the TCRbeta repertoire. TCRdb took the public reads, trimmed them with fastp at Q25, ran MiXCR for clone calling and kept in-frame beta chains. Each CDR3 protein gets just one entry, which takes the most common genes and DNA from the rows behind it. The sample table records about 110,000 distinct CDR3 sequences; approximately 10% of these occur just once. Roughly 8% of the sample is in the top ten clones. The data derive from a study of T-cell reconstitution after alpha-beta-depleted transplantation in children (dated by TCRdb to 2016 to 2017). Broadly, across the study: Using TCR repertoire profiling, the study followed T-cell immune reconstitution in a quantitative way in children after TCRalphabeta/CD19-depleted allogeneic hematopoietic cell transplantation.

The germline V gene sets CDR1 to MNHEY and CDR2 to SVGAGI. V ends up 2 bases short and J 8 bases short, with an unmatched junction base count of 5. Counted from cysteine to phenylalanine, this CDR3 has 16 amino acids. Of all the DNA, just the CDR3 is kept, 48 bases in frame from base 1. Sequenced material: PBMCs from the stem cell graft donor, taken from the stem cell graft. The chain was built from TRBV6-5 and TRBJ2-1; 14 central bases correspond to TRBD2. The source of this sequence is a human donor who donated a stem cell graft to a child with acute lymphoblastic leukemia. The CDR3 reads as follows: CASSYKTSGRVDEQFF. The bases read TGTGCCAGCAGTTACAAGACTAGCGGGAGGGTAGATGAGCAGTTCTTC.